This T cell receptor (beta chain) derives from a study of blood T cell repertoires in COVID-19. About the study: T cells, B-cell-depleted T cells, or PBMCs provided the cDNA or gDNA that served as material.

The germline V and J ends were trimmed by 1 base and 4 bases, with 10 bases remaining between them. Germline values: CDR1 LGHNA, CDR2 YNFKEQ. This CDR3 region has 15 residues. Per the original methods: Amplifying reference gene primers gave estimates of nucleated cell counts. Measured with immunoSEQ multiplex PCR; TCRdb has only the in-frame clones, and not every one. For V, J and clone size, that table is used; D and trimming come from the DNA. The data show approximately 160,000 clones, with 75% to 85% seen just once and approximately 5.4% held by the top ten. This chain uses TRBV4-2 with TRBJ2-2; tentative D call: TRBD1 (5 bases). Sequences were obtained from PBMCs or T cells enriched from blood (not recorded which). The source is a man in his forties who had recovered from COVID-19. The CDR3 protein is CASSQARDGTGELFF. The CDR3 DNA reads as TGTGCCAGCAGCCAAGCCAGGGATGGCACCGGGGAGCTGTTTTTT.